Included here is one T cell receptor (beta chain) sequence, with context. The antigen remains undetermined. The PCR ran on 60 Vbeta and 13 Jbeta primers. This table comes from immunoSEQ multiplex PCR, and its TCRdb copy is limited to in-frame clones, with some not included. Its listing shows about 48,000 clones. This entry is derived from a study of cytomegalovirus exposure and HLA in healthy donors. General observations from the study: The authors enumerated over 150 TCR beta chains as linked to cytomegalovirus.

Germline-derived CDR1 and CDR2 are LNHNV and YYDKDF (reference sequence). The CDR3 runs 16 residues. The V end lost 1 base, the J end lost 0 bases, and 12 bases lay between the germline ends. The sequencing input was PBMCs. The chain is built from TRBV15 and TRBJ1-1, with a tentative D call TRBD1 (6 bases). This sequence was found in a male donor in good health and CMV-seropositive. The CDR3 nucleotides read TGTGCCACCAGCAGAGTCTTGACAGGCTTGAACACTGAAGCTTTCTTT. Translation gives CATSRVLTGLNTEAFF. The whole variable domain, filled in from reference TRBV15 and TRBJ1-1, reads DAMVIQNPRYQVTQFGKPVTLSCSQTLNHNVMYWYQQKSSQAPKLLFHYYDKDFNNEADTPDNFQSRRPNTSFCFLDIRSPGLGDTAMYLCATSRVLTGLNTEAFFGQGTRLTVV.